These 18 T cell receptor beta chains came from one sample sequenced in a study of Tregs in tolerant kidney transplant recipients. Profiled with immunoSEQ multiplex PCR; TCRdb holds only in-frame clones, not every one. This sample has 90,000 to 130,000 clones, with around 91% found just once. Sequencing was performed on CD4+ T cells from blood, taken before the transplant. The origin of the receptors is a human donor who received a combined kidney and bone marrow transplant.

V gene TRBV21-1 combines with J gene TRBJ1-2; TRBD1, the table's D call, was not compared with the DNA. TRBV21-1 corresponds to a pseudogene. CDR3 length: 17 amino acids. The CDR3 spells CASSKGPRDRDIYGYTF. The CDR3 region has the DNA TGTGCCAGCAGCAAAGGACCTCGGGACAGGGATATCTATGGCTACACCTTC.

The V call is TRBV5-4, the J call TRBJ2-6, with 11 positions matching TRBD1. The V gene's germline CDR1 is SGHNT and CDR2 YYREEE (reference sequence). This CDR3 has 17 residues. After removal of 0 bases from V and 2 bases from J, the junction contained 1 base not matched to a gene. Here the CDR3 DNA reads TGTGCCAGCAGCTTGGGGGGACAGGGGGCTGGGGCCAACGTCCTGACTTTC. Amino acid sequence: CASSLGGQGAGANVLTF.

The rearrangement uses TRBV6-6 and TRBJ2-2, with unresolved D. The germline V gene has CDR1 MNHNY and CDR2 SVGAGI (reference sequence). V was cut by 6 bases and J by 5 bases, with 4 bases left in between. The CDR3 totals 11 residues. CDR3 sequence reads: CASSSTGELFF. The CDR3 coding sequence is TGTGCCAGCAGCTCGACCGGGGAGCTGTTTTTT.

This sequence joins TRBV9 and TRBJ2-7; the D gene is possibly TRBD1 (6 bases). V was pared by 0 bases and J by 3 bases, with 13 bases between. The CDR3 has 15 amino acids. From germline, CDR1 is SGDLS and CDR2 YYNGEE. The CDR3 region is CASSVGQAPGYEQYF. Written as DNA, the CDR3 is TGTGCCAGCAGCGTAGGACAGGCTCCCGGCTACGAGCAGTACTTC.

The chain links TRBV11-3 to TRBJ2-1; 7 bases align to TRBD2. This CDR3 has 13 amino acids. CDR1 and CDR2 (germline): SGHNT, YENEEA. Trimming cost V 6 bases and J 5 bases; bases outside gene matches: 4. The chain's CDR3 is CASSRGLDNEQFF. DNA for the CDR3: TGTGCCAGCAGTAGAGGACTAGACAATGAGCAGTTCTTC.

The chain combines TRBV28 with TRBJ2-3; 7 positions match TRBD1. Germline V gene lookup returns CDR1 MDHEN and CDR2 SYDVKM. The CDR3 covers 13 residues. Trimming took 6 bases from V and 9 from J; bases not matched to a gene: 9. CDR3 sequence (DNA): TGTGCCAGCAGGCCTCAGGGGGAACGGACGCAGTATTTT. Translated: CASRPQGERTQYF.

This clone was seen only a few times. The gene calls are TRBV19 and TRBJ2-1; possibly TRBD2 for D (6 bases). The V end was cut by 7 bases, the J end by 3 bases, with 13 bases between. The germline V gene encodes CDR1 LNHDA and CDR2 SQIVND (reference sequence). The CDR3 covers 14 residues. The CDR3 nucleotides read TGTGCCAGTACGGGTGGGCGGGGCTACAATGAGCAGTTCTTC. Encoded protein: CASTGGRGYNEQFF.

V is TRBV4-1 and J is TRBJ2-7; D remains ambiguous. CDR1 is MGHRA and CDR2 is YSYEKL in the germline V gene. Deletions cut 4 bases from V and 1 base from J, with 11 bases between. This CDR3 has 14 residues. CDR3 region: CASSLVARSYEQYF. The CDR3 DNA sequence: TGCGCCAGCAGCCTCGTGGCTCGATCCTACGAGCAGTACTTC.

The J gene is TRBJ1-2, the V gene TRBV19; D unclear. CDR3 length: 12 residues. Germline lookup yields CDR1 LNHDA and CDR2 SQIVND (reference sequence). V was pared by 4 bases and J by 7 bases, with 10 bases between. Here the CDR3 reads CASSTREIGYTF. CDR3 sequence (DNA): TGTGCCAGTAGTACAAGAGAGATTGGCTACACCTTC.

The sample holds a few counts of this clone. The V and J genes are TRBV4-1 and TRBJ1-5; D perhaps matches TRBD1 (5 bases). Germline loops: CDR1 MGHRA, CDR2 YSYEKL. This CDR3 has 16 amino acids. V was shortened by 0 bases and J by 2 bases, with 11 bases between the two germline ends. As DNA, the CDR3 is TGCGCCAGCAGCCAAGACGGGGGTATCGGCAATCAGCCCCAGCATTTT. Its protein product is CASSQDGGIGNQPQHF.

CDR3 bases: TGTGCCAGCAGTTTATGGGGGGGCTCCAACTATGGCTACACCTTC. The encoded protein is CASSLWGGSNYGYTF. V usage is TRBV27 and J usage is TRBJ1-2; possible D gene TRBD1, 6 bases. Between the trimmed V and J ends, which lost 1 base and 2 bases, there was a span of 11 bases. The CDR3 spans 15 residues. CDR1 is MNHEY and CDR2 is SMNVEV in the germline V gene (reference sequence).

V usage is TRBV5-1 and J usage is TRBJ2-1; 15 bases agree with TRBD2. Germline loops: CDR1 SGHRS, CDR2 YFSETQ. The CDR3 is 17 amino acids. J was trimmed by 4 bases and V by 4 bases; bases with no gene match: 6. The CDR3 region is CASSTRTSGGGYNEQFF. The CDR3 DNA reads as TGCGCCAGCAGCACGCGGACTAGCGGGGGGGGTTACAATGAGCAGTTCTTC.

The chain couples TRBV29-1 to TRBJ1-1, with TRBD1 matching 7 bases. The CDR3 contains 13 residues. Trimming removed 4 bases from V and 4 bases from J; junction bases left unmatched: 6. Germline V gene sequence: CDR1 SQVTM, CDR2 ANQGSEA. This chain's CDR3 is CSVGAGGSTEAFF. CDR3 sequence (DNA): TGCAGCGTTGGGGCAGGGGGGTCCACTGAAGCTTTCTTT. Supplemented by reference TRBV29-1 and TRBJ1-1, the full variable domain reads SAVISQKPSRDICQRGTSLTIQCQVDSQVTMMFWYRQQPGQSLTLIATANQGSEATYESGFVIDKFPISRPNLTFSTLTVSNMSPEDSSIYLCSVGAGGSTEAFFGQGTRLTVV.

This clone showed up just once. The V and J genes are TRBV19 and TRBJ2-3, with TRBD2 matching 8 bases. The germline gives CDR1 LNHDA, CDR2 SQIVND (reference sequence). The junction had 12 bases not matched to a gene; V was cut back by 5 bases and J by 2 bases. The CDR3 spans 17 residues. CDR3 sequence: CASSPDTAGGLTDTQYF. As DNA, the CDR3 is TGTGCCAGTAGTCCCGACACGGCGGGGGGCCTCACAGATACGCAGTATTTT.

This clone showed up just once. The genes are TRBV18 and TRBJ2-7; D remains ambiguous. CDR3 length: 12 residues. The V and J ends lost 6 bases and 2 bases respectively, with 8 bases between them. The germline CDR1 and CDR2 sequences are KGHSH and LQKENI. CDR3 in amino acids: CASSPEAYEQYF. The CDR3 bases are TGTGCCAGCTCCCCAGAGGCCTACGAGCAGTACTTC.

CDR3 sequence: CASSPGTSGSYEQYF. CDR3 nucleotides: TGTGCCAGCAGTCCTGGGACTAGCGGGAGCTACGAGCAGTACTTC. The chain carries TRBV28 and TRBJ2-7; TRBD2 aligns across 14 bases. J was trimmed by 3 bases and V by 5 bases; bases with no gene match: 3. CDR1 and CDR2 from the germline V gene are MDHEN and SYDVKM. CDR3 length: 15 amino acids.

This clone came up once. The chain joins TRBV7-2 to TRBJ2-1; possible D gene TRBD2, 5 bases. The length of the CDR3 is 12 residues. V dropped 3 bases and J dropped 14 bases, with 14 bases sitting between them. Germline CDR1 reads SGHTA; CDR2 reads FQGNSA. CDR3 in DNA: TGTGCCAGCAGCTTGTACGGGGAGTCTAAGTTCTTC. It codes for CASSLYGESKFF.

This chain connects TRBV2 to TRBJ1-5; tentative D call: TRBD1 (6 bases). CDR3 size: 15 residues. With 5 bases removed from V and 4 bases from J, the gap between germline ends came to 15 bases. Germline V gene lookup returns CDR1 SNHLY and CDR2 FYNNEI. The CDR3 region has the DNA TGTGCCAGCAGTACCTACGGGACACTTAATCAGCCCCAGCATTTT. This translates into CASSTYGTLNQPQHF. Drawing the rest from reference TRBV2 and TRBJ1-5, the complete variable domain is EPEVTQTPSHQVTQMGQEVILRCVPISNHLYFYWYRQILGQKVEFLVSFYNNEISEKSEIFDDQFSVERPDGSNFTLKIRSTKLEDSAMYFCASSTYGTLNQPQHFGDGTRLSIL.